This T cell receptor (beta chain) appears in the sequencing data of a study of CD4 T cells in relation to SARS-CoV-2 and coronaviruses. Study as a whole: PBMCs were cultured with antigen for roughly 10 days before TCR beta sequencing.

Generated by immunoSEQ multiplex PCR, the TCRdb table keeps only in-frame clones and is missing some. This sample has about 29,000 clones, with 76% found just once. Before the COVID-19 pandemic, during about 2010-2018, CD4+ T cells were taken from unexposed donors. Isolation of CD4+ T cells took place after approximately eleven days in culture. Cells permitting, SARS-CoV-2 S/N and four cold-coronavirus spikes were tested on unexposed-donor CD4+ T cells. Worth noting for this clone: Its antigen remains unidentified.

The germline V and J ends were trimmed by 4 bases and 0 bases, with 16 bases remaining between them. From germline, CDR1 is SGHTA and CDR2 FQGNSA. CDR3 length: 17 amino acids. The receptor comes from a human donor in good health. V gene TRBV7-2 combines with J gene TRBJ2-1; D not certain. The sample consisted of CD4+ T cells from PBMCs, cultured in vitro. The DNA for the CDR3 is TGTGCCAGCAGCTCCGGAAGTGTGGTACCCTCCTACAATGAGCAGTTCTTC. Amino acid sequence: CASSSGSVVPSYNEQFF. The entire variable domain, with the rest obtained from reference TRBV7-2 and TRBJ2-1, is as follows: GAGVSQSPSNKVTEKGKDVELRCDPISGHTALYWYRQSLGQGLEFLIYFQGNSAPDKSGLPSDRFSAERTGGSVSTLTIQRTQQEDSAVYLCASSSGSVVPSYNEQFFGPGTRLTVL.